This entry describes one T cell receptor (beta chain). Antigen unknown. This specimen belongs to a study of T cell responses to AZD1222 COVID-19 vaccine. Study-wide results and limits: Baseline antibody screening turned up just a handful of seropositive AZD1222 recipients. Two doses of AZD1222 preceded a rise in Spike-specific TCR breadth and depth.

The V and J ends lost 6 bases and 6 bases respectively, with 15 bases between them. The CDR3 is 13 residues long. The method was immunoSEQ multiplex PCR; TCRdb's version includes in-frame clones alone and lacks a portion of them. The data show tens of thousands of clones, with approximately 85% seen just once and 3.4% held by the top ten. The sequencing used peripheral blood, collected 28 days after the second AZD1222 dose. This chain joins TRBV12-3 or TRBV12-4 and TRBJ2-7, with D tentatively TRBD2 (6 bases). The TCR sequence derives from an adult who received the AZD1222 COVID-19 vaccine. This chain's CDR3 is CASSVRGGREQYF. The CDR3 DNA reads as TGTGCCAGCAGCGTTCGCGGAGGGCGCGAGCAGTACTTC.